This T cell receptor beta chain stems from a study of blood T cell repertoires in COVID-19. Germline V lookup: CDR1 LNHDA, CDR2 SQIVND (reference sequence). This CDR3 has 14 residues. V lost 3 bases, J lost 6 bases, and 6 bases stayed unmatched. Some clones are missing from TCRdb's copy, which holds only in-frame ones; the method was immunoSEQ multiplex PCR. The sample holds fewer than 75,000 clones; 70% to 90% are singletons and the top ten take approximately 4.4%. This TCR derives from a man between 45 and 60 years old with active COVID-19. Input material: peripheral blood. This chain uses TRBV19 with TRBJ2-7; TRBD1 matches 9 bases. The DNA of the CDR3 is TGTGCCAGTAGTATGGACAGGGGCTTCTCCGAGCAGTACTTC. Residues: CASSMDRGFSEQYF.